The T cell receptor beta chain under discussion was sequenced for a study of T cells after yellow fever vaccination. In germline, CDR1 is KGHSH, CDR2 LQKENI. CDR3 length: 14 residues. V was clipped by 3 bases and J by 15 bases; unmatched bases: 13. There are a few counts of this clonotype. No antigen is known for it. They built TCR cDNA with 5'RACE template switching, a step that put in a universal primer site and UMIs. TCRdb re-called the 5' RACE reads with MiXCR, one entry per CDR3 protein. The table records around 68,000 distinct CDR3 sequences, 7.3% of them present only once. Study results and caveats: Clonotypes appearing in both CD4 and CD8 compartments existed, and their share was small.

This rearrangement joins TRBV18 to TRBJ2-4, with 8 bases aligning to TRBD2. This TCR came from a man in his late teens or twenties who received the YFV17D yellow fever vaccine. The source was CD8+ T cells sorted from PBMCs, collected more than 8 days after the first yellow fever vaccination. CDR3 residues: CASSPIAGTNISYF. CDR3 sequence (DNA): TGTGCCAGCTCACCCATAGCGGGGACGAACATTTCGTACTTC. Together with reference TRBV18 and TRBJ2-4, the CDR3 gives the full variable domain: NAGVMQNPRHLVRRRGQEARLRCSPMKGHSHVYWYRQLPEEGLKFMVYLQKENIIDESGMPKERFSAEFPKEGPSILRIQQVVRGDSAAYFCASSPIAGTNISYFGAGTRLSVL.